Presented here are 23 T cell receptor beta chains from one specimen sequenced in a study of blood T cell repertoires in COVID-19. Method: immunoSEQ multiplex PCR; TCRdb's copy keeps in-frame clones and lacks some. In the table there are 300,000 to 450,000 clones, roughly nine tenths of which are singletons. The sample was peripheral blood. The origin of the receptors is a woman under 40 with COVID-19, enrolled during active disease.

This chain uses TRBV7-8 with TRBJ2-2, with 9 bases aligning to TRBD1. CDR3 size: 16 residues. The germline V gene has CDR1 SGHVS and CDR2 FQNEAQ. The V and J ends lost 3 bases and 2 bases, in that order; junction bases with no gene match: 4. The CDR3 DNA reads TGTGCCAGCAGCTTGCGGGGACAGGGCAACACCGGGGAGCTGTTTTTT. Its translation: CASSLRGQGNTGELFF.

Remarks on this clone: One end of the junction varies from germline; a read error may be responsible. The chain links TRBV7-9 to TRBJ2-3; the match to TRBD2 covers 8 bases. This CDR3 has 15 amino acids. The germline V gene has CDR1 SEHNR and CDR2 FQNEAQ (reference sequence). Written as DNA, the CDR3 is TGTGCCAGCAGATTAGAGCGGGGGCGCACAGATACGCAGTATTTT. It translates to CASRLERGRTDTQYF.

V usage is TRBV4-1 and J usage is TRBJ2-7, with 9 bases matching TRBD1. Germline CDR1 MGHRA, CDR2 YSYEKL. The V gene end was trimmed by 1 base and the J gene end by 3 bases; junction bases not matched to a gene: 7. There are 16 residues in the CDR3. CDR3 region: CASSQGVGQGYYEQYF. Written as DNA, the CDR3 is TGCGCCAGCAGCCAAGGGGTGGGACAGGGATACTACGAGCAGTACTTC.

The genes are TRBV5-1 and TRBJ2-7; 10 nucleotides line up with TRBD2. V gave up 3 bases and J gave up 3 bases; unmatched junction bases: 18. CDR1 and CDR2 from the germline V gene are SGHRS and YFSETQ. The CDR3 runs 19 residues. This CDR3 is CASSYPREDASGGYYEQYF. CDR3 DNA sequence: TGCGCCAGCAGCTACCCCAGGGAGGATGCTAGCGGGGGATACTACGAGCAGTACTTC.

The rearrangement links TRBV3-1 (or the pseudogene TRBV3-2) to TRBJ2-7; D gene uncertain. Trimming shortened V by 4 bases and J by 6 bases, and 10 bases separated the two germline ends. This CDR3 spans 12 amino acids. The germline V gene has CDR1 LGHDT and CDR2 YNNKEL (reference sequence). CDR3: CASSPGTGEQYV. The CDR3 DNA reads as TGTGCCAGCAGCCCCGGCACGGGCGAGCAGTACGTC.

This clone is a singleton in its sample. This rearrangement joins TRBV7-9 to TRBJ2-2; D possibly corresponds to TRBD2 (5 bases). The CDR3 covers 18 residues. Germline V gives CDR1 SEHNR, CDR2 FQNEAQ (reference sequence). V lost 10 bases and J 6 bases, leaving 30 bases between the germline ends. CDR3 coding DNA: TGTGCCATCCCACCCGGGGTGGCAAACCTCCGCTCGGCCGGGGAGCTGTTTTTT. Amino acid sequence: CAIPPGVANLRSAGELFF. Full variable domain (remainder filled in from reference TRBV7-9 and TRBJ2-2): DTGVSQNPRHKITKRGQNVTFRCDPISEHNRLYWYRQTLGQGPEFLTYFQNEAQLEKSRLLSDRFSAERPKGSFSTLEIQRTEQGDSAMYLCAIPPGVANLRSAGELFFGEGSRLTVL.

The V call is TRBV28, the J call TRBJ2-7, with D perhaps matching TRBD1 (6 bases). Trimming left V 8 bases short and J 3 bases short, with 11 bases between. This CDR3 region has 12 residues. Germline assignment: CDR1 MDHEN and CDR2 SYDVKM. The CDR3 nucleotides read TGTGCCAGCCAGGGGCACTACTACGAGCAGTACTTC. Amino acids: CASQGHYYEQYF.

For the CDR3, the DNA is TGTGCCAGCAGCTTACCCGGGACAGGGGCCGGAGAAAAACTGTTTTTT. Its protein product is CASSLPGTGAGEKLFF. The rearrangement links TRBV5-4 to TRBJ1-4; 10 bases are a match to TRBD1. Germline assignment: CDR1 SGHNT and CDR2 YYREEE (reference sequence). Unmatched junction bases numbered 9, after V lost 2 bases and J lost 8 bases. The CDR3 runs 16 residues.

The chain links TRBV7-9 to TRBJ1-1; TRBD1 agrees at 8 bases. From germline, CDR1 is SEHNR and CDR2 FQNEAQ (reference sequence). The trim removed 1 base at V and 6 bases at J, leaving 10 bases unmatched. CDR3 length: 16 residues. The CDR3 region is CASSLDSGQGAPEAFF. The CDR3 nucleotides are TGTGCCAGCAGCTTAGATTCGGGGCAGGGGGCACCTGAAGCTTTCTTT.

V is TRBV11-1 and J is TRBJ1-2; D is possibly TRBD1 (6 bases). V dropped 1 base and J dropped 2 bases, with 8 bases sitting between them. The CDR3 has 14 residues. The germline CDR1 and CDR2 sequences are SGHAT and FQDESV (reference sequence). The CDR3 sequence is CASSLGTANYGYTF. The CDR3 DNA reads TGTGCCAGCAGCTTAGGGACAGCAAACTATGGCTACACCTTC.

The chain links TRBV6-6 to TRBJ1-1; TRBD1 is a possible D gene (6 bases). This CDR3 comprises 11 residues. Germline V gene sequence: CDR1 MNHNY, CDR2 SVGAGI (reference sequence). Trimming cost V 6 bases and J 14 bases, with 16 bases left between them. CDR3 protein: CASRPEGGLFF. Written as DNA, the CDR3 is TGTGCCAGCAGACCCGAGGGGGGGTTGTTCTTT.

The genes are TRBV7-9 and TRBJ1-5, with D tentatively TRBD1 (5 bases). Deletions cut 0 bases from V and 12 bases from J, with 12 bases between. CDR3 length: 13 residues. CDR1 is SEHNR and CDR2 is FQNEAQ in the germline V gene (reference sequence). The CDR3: CASSLASQGHQHF. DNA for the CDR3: TGTGCCAGCAGCTTAGCGAGTCAGGGCCACCAGCATTTT.

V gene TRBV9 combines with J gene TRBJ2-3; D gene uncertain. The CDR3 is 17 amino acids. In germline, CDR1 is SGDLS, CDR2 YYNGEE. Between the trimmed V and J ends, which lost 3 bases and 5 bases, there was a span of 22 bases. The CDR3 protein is CASSAKMTTTLGDTQYF. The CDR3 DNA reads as TGTGCCAGCAGCGCGAAGATGACAACCACATTGGGAGATACGCAGTATTTT.

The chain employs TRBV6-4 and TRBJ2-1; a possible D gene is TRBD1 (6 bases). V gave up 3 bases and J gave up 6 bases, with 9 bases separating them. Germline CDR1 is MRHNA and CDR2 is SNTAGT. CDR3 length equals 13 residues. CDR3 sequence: CASSEGAGNEQFF. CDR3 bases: TGTGCCAGCAGTGAGGGGGCGGGCAATGAGCAGTTCTTC.

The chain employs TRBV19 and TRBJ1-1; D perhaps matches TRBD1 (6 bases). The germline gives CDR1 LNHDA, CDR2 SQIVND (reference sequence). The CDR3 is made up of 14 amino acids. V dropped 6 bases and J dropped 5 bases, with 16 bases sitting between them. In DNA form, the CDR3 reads TGTGCCAGTAGCCTACAGGGTGGAGCGACTGAAGCTTTCTTT. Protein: CASSLQGGATEAFF.

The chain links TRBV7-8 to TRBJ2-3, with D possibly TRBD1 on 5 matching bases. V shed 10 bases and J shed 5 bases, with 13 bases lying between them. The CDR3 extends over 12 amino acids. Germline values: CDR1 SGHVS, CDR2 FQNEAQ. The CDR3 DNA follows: TGTGCCACCAGGCAGGGCCAAGATACGCAGTATTTT. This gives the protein CATRQGQDTQYF.

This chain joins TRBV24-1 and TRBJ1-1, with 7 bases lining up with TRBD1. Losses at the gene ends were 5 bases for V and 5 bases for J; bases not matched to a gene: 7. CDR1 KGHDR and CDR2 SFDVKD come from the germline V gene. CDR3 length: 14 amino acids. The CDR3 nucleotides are TGTGCCACCAGTGGGACAGGACCAGGGACTGAAGCTTTCTTT. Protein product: CATSGTGPGTEAFF.

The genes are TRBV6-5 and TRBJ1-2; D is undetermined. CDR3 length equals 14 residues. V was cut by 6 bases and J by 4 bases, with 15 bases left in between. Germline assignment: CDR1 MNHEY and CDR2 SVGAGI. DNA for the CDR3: TGTGCCAGCAGGGGCCCTACATTGTCCTATGGCTACACCTTC. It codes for CASRGPTLSYGYTF.

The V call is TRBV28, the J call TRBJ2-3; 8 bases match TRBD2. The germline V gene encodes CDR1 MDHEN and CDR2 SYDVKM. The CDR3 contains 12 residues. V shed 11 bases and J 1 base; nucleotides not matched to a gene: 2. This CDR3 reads CAGRGGTDTQYF. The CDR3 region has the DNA TGTGCCGGGCGGGGGGGCACAGATACGCAGTATTTT.

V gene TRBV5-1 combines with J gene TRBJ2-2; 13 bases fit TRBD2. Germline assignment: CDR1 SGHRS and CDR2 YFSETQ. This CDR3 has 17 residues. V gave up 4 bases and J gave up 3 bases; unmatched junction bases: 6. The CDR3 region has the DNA TGCGCCAGCAGCATCCGACTAGCGGGGGGTGACACCGGGGAGCTGTTTTTT. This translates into CASSIRLAGGDTGELFF.

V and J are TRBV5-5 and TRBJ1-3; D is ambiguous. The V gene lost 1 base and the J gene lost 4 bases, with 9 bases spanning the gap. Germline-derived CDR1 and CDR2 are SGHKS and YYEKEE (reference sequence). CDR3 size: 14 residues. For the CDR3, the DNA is TGTGCCAGCAGCTTGAACAGCCCGGGAAACACCATATATTTT. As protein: CASSLNSPGNTIYF.

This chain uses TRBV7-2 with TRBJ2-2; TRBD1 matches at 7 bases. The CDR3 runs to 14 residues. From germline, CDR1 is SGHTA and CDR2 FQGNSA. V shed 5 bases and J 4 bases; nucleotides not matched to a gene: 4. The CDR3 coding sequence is TGTGCCAGCAGCCGGGACAGTTCCACCGGGGAGCTGTTTTTT. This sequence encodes CASSRDSSTGELFF.

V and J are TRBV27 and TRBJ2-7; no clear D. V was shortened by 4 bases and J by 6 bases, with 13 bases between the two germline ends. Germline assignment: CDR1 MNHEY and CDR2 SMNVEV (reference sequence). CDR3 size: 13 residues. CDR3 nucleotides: TGTGCCAGCAGTTGGCGGCTGAGTCGCGAGCAGTACTTC. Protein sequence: CASSWRLSREQYF.